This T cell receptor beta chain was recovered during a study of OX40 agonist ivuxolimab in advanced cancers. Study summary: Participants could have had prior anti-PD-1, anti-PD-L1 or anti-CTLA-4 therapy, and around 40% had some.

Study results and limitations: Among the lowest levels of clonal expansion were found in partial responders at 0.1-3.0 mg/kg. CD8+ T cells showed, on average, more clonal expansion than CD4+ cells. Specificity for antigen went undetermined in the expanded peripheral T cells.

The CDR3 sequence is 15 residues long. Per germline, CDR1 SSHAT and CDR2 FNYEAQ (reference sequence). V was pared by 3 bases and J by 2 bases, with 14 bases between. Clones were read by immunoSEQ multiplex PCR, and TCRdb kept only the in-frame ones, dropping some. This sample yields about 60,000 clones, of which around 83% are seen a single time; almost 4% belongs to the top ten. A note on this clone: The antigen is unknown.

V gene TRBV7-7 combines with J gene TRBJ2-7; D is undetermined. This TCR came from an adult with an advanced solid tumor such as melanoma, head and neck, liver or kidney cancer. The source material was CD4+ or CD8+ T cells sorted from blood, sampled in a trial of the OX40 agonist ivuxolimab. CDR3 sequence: CASSLLRRAAYEQYF. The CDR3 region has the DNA TGTGCCAGCAGCTTGTTAAGACGGGCCGCCTACGAGCAGTACTTC.